This T cell receptor beta chain was captured by sequencing in a study of control samples from healthy donors and cancer patients. The assay was immunoSEQ multiplex PCR, and TCRdb's table has in-frame clones only and misses some. The repertoire holds approximately 84,000 clones, with around 80% as singletons. This CDR3 region has 13 residues. Germline V gives CDR1 LNHDA, CDR2 SQIVND (reference sequence). Trimming removed 8 bases at V and 5 bases at J, with 12 bases between. This clone came up once. The sample consisted of blood. This rearrangement joins TRBV19 to TRBJ2-2; D may be TRBD2 (6 bases). This sequence originates from an older woman in good health. CDR3 residues: CASDTSQTGELFF. CDR3 DNA sequence: TGTGCCAGTGATACTAGCCAAACCGGGGAGCTGTTTTTT.